This is a list of T cell receptor beta chains from one sample in a study of cytomegalovirus exposure and HLA in healthy donors. Profiling relied on immunoSEQ multiplex PCR, and the TCRdb table lists in-frame clones only, not all of them. This sample has about 150,000 clones, with approximately 83% found just once. The material sequenced was PBMCs. The origin of the receptors is a man in his forties in good health and CMV-seronegative. Both conserved end residues are part of each CDR3. The D gene is left open where the match is weak. Size values are once, few and many counts, or a class for expanded clones, and some rows have none.

clone size: .
V gene: TRBV7-6
J gene: TRBJ2-3
D gene: .
CDR3 DNA: TGTGCCAGCAGCTACAGGGTCGGCTACACAGATACGCAGTATTTT
CDR3 protein: CASSYRVGYTDTQYF

clone size: .
V gene: TRBV5-4
J gene: TRBJ2-1
D gene: .
CDR3 DNA: TGTGCCAGCAGCTATACAGCATACAATGAGCAGTTCTTC
CDR3 protein: CASSYTAYNEQFF

clone size: .
V gene: TRBV2
J gene: TRBJ2-7
D gene: .
CDR3 DNA: TGTGCCAGCAGTGGGAGGCAGGGGGAGGACGAGCAGTACTTC
CDR3 protein: CASSGRQGEDEQYF

clone size: .
V gene: TRBV18
J gene: TRBJ2-7
D gene: TRBD1
CDR3 DNA: TGTGCCAGCTCACCGCTCGGGACAGGACAATCCTACGAGCAGTACTTC
CDR3 protein: CASSPLGTGQSYEQYF

clone size: .
V gene: TRBV7-9
J gene: TRBJ1-1
D gene: TRBD1
CDR3 DNA: TGTGCCAGCAAGGGACAGGGGATCACTGAAGCTTTCTTT
CDR3 protein: CASKGQGITEAFF

clone size: .
V gene: TRBV27
J gene: TRBJ1-2
D gene: TRBD1
CDR3 DNA: TGTGCCAGCAGGCCAGGGACAGGGGGCGGCTACACCTTC
CDR3 protein: CASRPGTGGGYTF

clone size: once
V gene: TRBV6-4
J gene: TRBJ1-2
D gene: .
CDR3 DNA: TGTGCCAGCAGTGACTCCGGGCAGGGCTATGGCTACACCTTC
CDR3 protein: CASSDSGQGYGYTF

clone size: .
V gene: TRBV11-2
J gene: TRBJ2-7
D gene: TRBD1
CDR3 DNA: TGTGCCAGCAGCCCCCGGGACAGGGGGCTCTACGAGCAGTACTTC
CDR3 protein: CASSPRDRGLYEQYF

clone size: once
V gene: TRBV19
J gene: TRBJ1-1
D gene: .
CDR3 DNA: TGTGCCAGTAGTATACAGGGGAACACTGAAGCTTTCTTT
CDR3 protein: CASSIQGNTEAFF

clone size: once
V gene: TRBV6-1
J gene: TRBJ1-1
D gene: TRBD1
CDR3 DNA: TGTGCCAGCACCCCGACGCAGGGGGTCTTTACTGAAGCTTTCTTT
CDR3 protein: CASTPTQGVFTEAFF

clone size: few
V gene: TRBV7-9
J gene: TRBJ1-3
D gene: .
CDR3 DNA: TGTGCCAGCAGCCCCCTTCGGGGGGGAAACTCTGGAAACACCATATATTTT
CDR3 protein: CASSPLRGGNSGNTIYF

clone size: many
V gene: TRBV4-1
J gene: TRBJ1-1
D gene: TRBD1
CDR3 DNA: TGCGCCAGCAGCCAGGGACAGGGGGCGACCTCTGAAGCTTTCTTT
CDR3 protein: CASSQGQGATSEAFF

clone size: once
V gene: TRBV12-5
J gene: TRBJ1-6
D gene: .
CDR3 DNA: TGTGCTAGTGGTCCCGAGAATTCACCCCTCCACTTT
CDR3 protein: CASGPENSPLHF

clone size: .
V gene: TRBV27
J gene: TRBJ2-2
D gene: .
CDR3 DNA: TGTGCCAGCAGTTTTGGGACACCCGGGGAGCTGTTTTTT
CDR3 protein: CASSFGTPGELFF

clone size: .
V gene: TRBV19
J gene: TRBJ2-5
D gene: .
CDR3 DNA: TGTGCCAGCACGGGACTTCCGTACCAAGAGACCCAGTACTTC
CDR3 protein: CASTGLPYQETQYF

clone size: once
V gene: TRBV6-6
J gene: TRBJ1-1
D gene: .
CDR3 DNA: TGTGCCAGCAGTTACCAGGGTCTGGTTGAAGCTTTCTTT
CDR3 protein: CASSYQGLVEAFF

clone size: .
V gene: TRBV15
J gene: TRBJ1-4
D gene: TRBD1
CDR3 DNA: TGTGCCACCAGCAGAGGCTCGACAGGGACGGGTGATGAAAAACTGTTTTTT
CDR3 protein: CATSRGSTGTGDEKLFF

clone size: .
V gene: TRBV4-1
J gene: TRBJ1-5
D gene: TRBD1
CDR3 DNA: TGCGCCAGCAGCCAAGATCCCGGGACAGGGTCTTACAATCAGCCCCAGCATTTT
CDR3 protein: CASSQDPGTGSYNQPQHF

clone size: .
V gene: TRBV5-5
J gene: TRBJ2-7
D gene: TRBD1
CDR3 DNA: TGTGCCAGCAGTTTGGGACAGGGGGGCTACGAGCAGTACTTC
CDR3 protein: CASSLGQGGYEQYF

clone size: .
V gene: TRBV7-2
J gene: TRBJ1-5
D gene: TRBD1
CDR3 DNA: TGTGCCAGCAGCTCCCTGAGGCGGGGACAGGGTCTCAATCAGCCCCAGCATTTT
CDR3 protein: CASSSLRRGQGLNQPQHF

clone size: .
V gene: TRBV7-9
J gene: TRBJ1-1
D gene: .
CDR3 DNA: TGTGCCAGCAGCTTAGAAGGGGGTGGCACTGAAGCTTTCTTT
CDR3 protein: CASSLEGGGTEAFF

clone size: .
V gene: TRBV5-4
J gene: TRBJ2-3
D gene: TRBD2
CDR3 DNA: TGTGCCAGCAGCTCCGGACTAGCGGGCACAGATACGCAGTATTTT
CDR3 protein: CASSSGLAGTDTQYF

clone size: .
V gene: TRBV5-6
J gene: TRBJ1-2
D gene: .
CDR3 DNA: TGTGCCAGCAGCTCCTCAGCAGGGGCGCGGACCTCTGGCTATGGCTACACCTTC
CDR3 protein: CASSSSAGARTSGYGYTF

clone size: many
V gene: TRBV4-2
J gene: TRBJ2-7
D gene: TRBD1
CDR3 DNA: TGTGCCAGCAGCCAAGACGGAGGGACAGGGGGGTACGAGCAGTACTTC
CDR3 protein: CASSQDGGTGGYEQYF

clone size: .
V gene: TRBV4-2
J gene: TRBJ1-5
D gene: .
CDR3 DNA: TGTGCCAGCAGCCAGGACAATTGGGTGCAGCCCCAGCATTTT
CDR3 protein: CASSQDNWVQPQHF

clone size: .
V gene: TRBV19
J gene: TRBJ2-7
D gene: .
CDR3 DNA: TGTGCCAGTAGAACCAGCGGTGGAGCCTACGAGCAGTACTTC
CDR3 protein: CASRTSGGAYEQYF

clone size: .
V gene: TRBV6-1
J gene: TRBJ1-5
D gene: .
CDR3 DNA: TGTGCCAGCAGAACCCTCGTAGGGGAGGGTCAGCCCCAGCATTTT
CDR3 protein: CASRTLVGEGQPQHF

clone size: .
V gene: TRBV6-5
J gene: TRBJ2-3
D gene: .
CDR3 DNA: TGTGCCAGCAGTTACGGGCTAGCCGCAGATACGCAGTATTTT
CDR3 protein: CASSYGLAADTQYF

clone size: .
V gene: TRBV5-4
J gene: TRBJ1-4
D gene: .
CDR3 DNA: TGTGCCAGCAGCTTGGGAAACGTCGGACACAATGAAAAACTGTTTTTT
CDR3 protein: CASSLGNVGHNEKLFF

clone size: .
V gene: TRBV9
J gene: TRBJ1-4
D gene: .
CDR3 DNA: TGTGCCAGCAGCGTAGTGGGGGGTATCGGTGAAAAACTGTTTTTT
CDR3 protein: CASSVVGGIGEKLFF

clone size: few
V gene: TRBV27
J gene: TRBJ2-7
D gene: .
CDR3 DNA: TGTGCCAGCAGGCCCGCTAGACTATCGACCGAGCAGTACTTC
CDR3 protein: CASRPARLSTEQYF

clone size: .
V gene: TRBV7-2
J gene: TRBJ2-7
D gene: TRBD2
CDR3 DNA: TGTGCCAGCAGCTTACCAAGGACTAGCGGGAGCTCCTACGAGCAGTACTTC
CDR3 protein: CASSLPRTSGSSYEQYF

clone size: .
V gene: TRBV11-2
J gene: TRBJ1-2
D gene: .
CDR3 DNA: TGTGCCAGCAGCTTAGATCACAGGGCCAACTATGGCTACACCTTC
CDR3 protein: CASSLDHRANYGYTF

clone size: .
V gene: TRBV4-1
J gene: TRBJ1-5
D gene: .
CDR3 DNA: TGCGCCAGCAGCCAAGAGCGATTGCGGGGGGGTCAGCCCCAGCATTTT
CDR3 protein: CASSQERLRGGQPQHF

clone size: .
V gene: TRBV7-2
J gene: TRBJ2-3
D gene: .
CDR3 DNA: TGTGCCAGCAGCTCAACCGCTAGCGTGGATACGCAGTATTTT
CDR3 protein: CASSSTASVDTQYF

clone size: .
V gene: TRBV28
J gene: TRBJ1-2
D gene: TRBD1
CDR3 DNA: TGTGCCAGCAGCCGACAGGGGCAATATGGCTACACCTTC
CDR3 protein: CASSRQGQYGYTF